The present T cell receptor beta chain was sequenced within a study of preoperative IRX-2 immunotherapy in early breast cancer. The treatment denotes: preoperative locoregional IRX-2 cytokine immunotherapy. Samples came from a phase Ib trial of preoperative locoregional IRX-2 cytokine immunotherapy. This clone was found once. Repertoires were generated with immunoSEQ multiplex PCR, while TCRdb's copy carries only in-frame clones and drops some. The sample has about 43,000 clones, around 96% seen once; the top ten hold 1.6%. Germline V gives CDR1 SEHNR, CDR2 FQNEAQ (reference sequence). V was pared by 10 bases and J by 1 base, with 16 bases between. The CDR3 has 14 residues.

This receptor was taken from a human donor with breast cancer. The source was tumor tissue, collected after IRX-2 immunotherapy. The chain carries TRBV7-9 and TRBJ2-5; the D is unclear. The CDR3 is CATVLPGAQETQYF. For the CDR3, the DNA is TGTGCCACCGTTCTACCGGGCGCCCAAGAGACCCAGTACTTC.